This T cell receptor beta chain was recovered during a study of T cells in narcolepsy. Clones were sequenced by immunoSEQ multiplex PCR, and TCRdb holds only the in-frame ones, with some missing. This table holds some 15,000 clones, 85% found once. A remark on this clone: Antigen specificity is unknown.

General study points: Autoreactive HCRT-specific and TRIB2-specific clonotypes were marked in same-patient CSF-versus-blood CD4+ comparisons.

The CDR3 has 15 residues. V was shortened by 1 base and J by 0 bases, with 7 bases between the two germline ends. CDR1 SGHVS and CDR2 FNYEAQ come from the germline V gene. The material sequenced was memory (CD45RA-) CD4+ T cells from blood. The sequence was obtained from a human donor in good health. The chain carries TRBV7-6 and TRBJ2-1, with D unresolved. The CDR3 DNA sequence: TGTGCCAGCAGCTTAGACTCGACCTCCTACAATGAGCAGTTCTTC. Residues: CASSLDSTSYNEQFF.